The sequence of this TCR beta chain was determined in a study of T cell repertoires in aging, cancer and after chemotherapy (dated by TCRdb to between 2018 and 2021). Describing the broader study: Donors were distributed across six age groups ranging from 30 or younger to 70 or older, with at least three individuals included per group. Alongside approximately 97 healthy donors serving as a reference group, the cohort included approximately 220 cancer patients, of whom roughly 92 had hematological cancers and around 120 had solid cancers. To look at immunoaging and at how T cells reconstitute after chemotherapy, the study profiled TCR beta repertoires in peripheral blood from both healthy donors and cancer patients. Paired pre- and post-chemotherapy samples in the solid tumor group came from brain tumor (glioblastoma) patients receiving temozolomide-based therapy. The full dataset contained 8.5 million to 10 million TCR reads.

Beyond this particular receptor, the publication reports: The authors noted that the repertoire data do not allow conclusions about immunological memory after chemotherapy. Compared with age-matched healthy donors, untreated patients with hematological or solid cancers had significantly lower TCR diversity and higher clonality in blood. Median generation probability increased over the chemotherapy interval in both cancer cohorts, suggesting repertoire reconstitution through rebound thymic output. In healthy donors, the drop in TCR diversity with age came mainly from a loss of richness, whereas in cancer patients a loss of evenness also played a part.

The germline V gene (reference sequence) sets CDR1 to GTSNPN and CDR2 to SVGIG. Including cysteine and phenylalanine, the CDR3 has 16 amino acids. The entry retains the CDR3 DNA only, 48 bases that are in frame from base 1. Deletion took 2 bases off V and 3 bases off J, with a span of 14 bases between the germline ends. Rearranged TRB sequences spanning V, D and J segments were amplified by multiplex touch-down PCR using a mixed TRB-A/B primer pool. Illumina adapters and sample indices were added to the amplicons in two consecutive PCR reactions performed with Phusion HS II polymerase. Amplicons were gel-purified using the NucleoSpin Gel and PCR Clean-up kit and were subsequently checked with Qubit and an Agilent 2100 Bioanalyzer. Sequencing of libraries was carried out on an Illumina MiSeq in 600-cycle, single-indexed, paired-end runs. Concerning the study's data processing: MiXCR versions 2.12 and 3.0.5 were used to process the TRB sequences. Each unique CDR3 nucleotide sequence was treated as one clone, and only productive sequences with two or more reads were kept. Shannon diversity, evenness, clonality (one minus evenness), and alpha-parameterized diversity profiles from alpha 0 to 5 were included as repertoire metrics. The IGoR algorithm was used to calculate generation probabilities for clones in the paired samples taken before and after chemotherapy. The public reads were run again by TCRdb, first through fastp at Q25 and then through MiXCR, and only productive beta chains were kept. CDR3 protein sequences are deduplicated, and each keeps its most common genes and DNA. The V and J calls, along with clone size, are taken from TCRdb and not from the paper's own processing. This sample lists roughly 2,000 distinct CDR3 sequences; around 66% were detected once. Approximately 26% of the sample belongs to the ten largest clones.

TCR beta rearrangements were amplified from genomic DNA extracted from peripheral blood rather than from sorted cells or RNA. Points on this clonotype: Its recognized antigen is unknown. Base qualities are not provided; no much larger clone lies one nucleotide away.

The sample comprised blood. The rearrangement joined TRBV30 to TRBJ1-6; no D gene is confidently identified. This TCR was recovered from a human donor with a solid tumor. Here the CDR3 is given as CAWSTPQAGYNSPLHF. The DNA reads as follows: TGTGCCTGGAGTACCCCCCAGGCAGGCTATAATTCACCCCTCCACTTT. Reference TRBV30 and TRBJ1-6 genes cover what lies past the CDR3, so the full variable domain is SQTIHQWPATLVQPVGSPLSLECTVEGTSNPNLYWYRQAAGRGLQLLFYSVGIGQISSEVPQNLSASRPQDRQFILSSKKLLLSDSGFYLCAWSTPQAGYNSPLHFGNGTRLTVT.